The rows below give T cell receptor beta chains drawn from one sample of a study of identifying expanded T cells in peripheral blood. The assay was immunoSEQ multiplex PCR, and TCRdb's table has in-frame clones only and misses some. The table shows some 120,000 clones, with roughly 84% occurring only once. Sequenced sample: blood. The origin of the receptors is a person aged 18 to 70 in good health. CDR3s include the opening cysteine and the closing phenylalanine or tryptophan. Fields, in order: clone size, J gene, D gene, V gene, CDR3 protein, CDR3 DNA. D genes are given only for firm matches. Part of the rows lack a size; the others show once, few, many or a class for expanded clones.

once	TRBJ2-5	NA	TRBV15	CATSRAYQETQYF	TGTGCCACCAGCAGAGCGTACCAAGAGACCCAGTACTTC
NA	TRBJ1-4	NA	TRBV6-1	CASRHIPTNEKLFF	TGTGCCAGCAGGCACATACCAACTAATGAAAAACTGTTTTTT
NA	TRBJ2-1	TRBD2	TRBV27	CASSLLAGSSYNEQFF	TGTGCCAGCAGTTTACTAGCGGGAAGCTCCTACAATGAGCAGTTCTTC
NA	TRBJ2-1	NA	TRBV5-6	CASSLPNYNEQFF	TGTGCCAGCAGCTTGCCCAATTACAATGAGCAGTTCTTC
few	TRBJ2-6	TRBD1	TRBV25-1	CASSGPGQDSGANVLTF	TGTGCCAGCAGCGGTCCGGGACAGGACTCTGGGGCCAACGTCCTGACTTTC
NA	TRBJ1-6	NA	TRBV27	CASSLGRINSPLHF	TGTGCCAGCAGTTTGGGCCGGATTAATTCACCCCTCCACTTT
NA	TRBJ2-7	NA	TRBV19	CASSARVNSYEQYF	TGTGCCAGTAGTGCCCGGGTCAACTCCTACGAGCAGTACTTC
NA	TRBJ1-2	NA	TRBV19	CASSIVGTGRDNYGYTF	TGTGCCAGTAGTATAGTTGGGACGGGACGAGATAACTATGGCTACACCTTC
NA	TRBJ1-4	TRBD1	TRBV2	CASIEGQLNEKLFF	TGTGCCAGCATAGAGGGACAGCTTAATGAAAAACTGTTTTTT
NA	TRBJ1-2	NA	TRBV19	CASSLDYGYTF	TGTGCCAGTAGTTTGGACTATGGCTACACCTTC
NA	TRBJ2-5	NA	TRBV7-8	CASSLALVRARETQYF	TGTGCCAGCAGCTTAGCGCTGGTCAGGGCCCGAGAGACCCAGTACTTC
NA	TRBJ2-7	TRBD1	TRBV7-9	CASSRGTGGTYEQYF	TGTGCCAGCAGTCGCGGGACAGGGGGTACCTACGAGCAGTACTTC
NA	TRBJ1-2	NA	TRBV2	CASSAGPGYTF	TGTGCCAGCAGTGCGGGACCCGGCTACACCTTC
NA	TRBJ2-1	NA	TRBV9	CASSVATGSYNEQFF	TGTGCCAGCAGCGTAGCTACAGGCTCCTACAATGAGCAGTTCTTC
NA	TRBJ1-3	NA	TRBV19	CASVEGSWGNTIYF	TGTGCTTCAGTAGAGGGTAGCTGGGGAAACACCATATATTTT
NA	TRBJ1-2	TRBD1	TRBV7-8	CASSLGTDWGYTF	TGTGCCAGCAGCCTTGGGACAGACTGGGGCTACACCTTC
NA	TRBJ2-7	TRBD1	TRBV19	CASSKTGSYEQYF	TGTGCCAGTAGTAAGACAGGGTCCTACGAGCAGTACTTC
NA	TRBJ1-5	NA	TRBV19	CASSISPGNNQPQHF	TGTGCCAGTAGTATTTCCCCGGGGAACAATCAGCCCCAGCATTTT
NA	TRBJ1-1	TRBD1	TRBV25-1	CASSSKGAGTEAFF	TGTGCCAGCAGTTCGAAGGGGGCAGGCACTGAAGCTTTCTTT
NA	TRBJ2-1	NA	TRBV14	CASSQLAHNEQFF	TGTGCCAGCAGCCAACTAGCTCACAATGAGCAGTTCTTC
NA	TRBJ1-3	NA	TRBV27	CASSSGVGNTIYF	TGTGCCAGCAGTTCCGGGGTTGGAAACACCATATATTTT
NA	TRBJ2-1	NA	TRBV4-1	CASGTGAGQFF	TGCGCCAGCGGAACCGGGGCCGGGCAGTTCTTC
NA	TRBJ2-2	NA	TRBV4-1	CASSQVARKTGELFF	TGCGCCAGCAGCCAAGTGGCTAGGAAAACCGGGGAGCTGTTTTTT
NA	TRBJ1-4	NA	TRBV19	CASSTAATFNEKLFF	TGTGCCAGTAGTACAGCGGCAACCTTTAATGAAAAACTGTTTTTT
NA	TRBJ1-2	NA	TRBV30	CAWSSGHVYGYTF	TGTGCCTGGAGTTCAGGACACGTCTATGGCTACACCTTC
NA	TRBJ1-2	TRBD1	TRBV19	CASSTRLTGVVDGYTF	TGTGCCAGTAGTACCCGACTGACAGGGGTAGTAGATGGCTACACCTTC
NA	TRBJ2-7	NA	TRBV11-2	CASSLGTLGAYEQYF	TGTGCCAGCAGCTTAGGGACACTTGGGGCCTACGAGCAGTACTTC
NA	TRBJ1-6	NA	TRBV27	CASSSTGGGLGSPLHF	TGTGCCAGCAGTTCCACCGGAGGGGGGCTCGGTTCACCCCTCCACTTT
NA	TRBJ2-1	TRBD2	TRBV28	CASSSPGAGGHEQFF	TGTGCCAGCAGTTCCCCAGGTGCGGGGGGTCATGAGCAGTTCTTC
NA	TRBJ1-1	TRBD1	TRBV9	CASSVVGQGDTEAFF	TGTGCCAGCAGCGTGGTGGGACAGGGTGATACTGAAGCTTTCTTT
NA	TRBJ1-1	NA	TRBV30	CAWSARGPGSTEAFF	TGTGCCTGGAGTGCAAGAGGACCAGGGAGCACTGAAGCTTTCTTT
NA	TRBJ1-5	NA	TRBV5-1	CASSLGSVQGDYSNQPQHF	TGCGCCAGCAGCTTGGGTTCCGTCCAGGGTGATTATAGCAATCAGCCCCAGCATTTT
NA	TRBJ2-1	NA	TRBV9	CASRRGATYNEQFF	TGTGCCAGCAGGAGGGGGGCCACGTACAATGAGCAGTTCTTC
NA	TRBJ2-5	TRBD1	TRBV6-1	CASRRQGARETQYF	TGTGCCAGCAGGAGACAGGGGGCGCGTGAGACCCAGTACTTC
NA	TRBJ2-7	TRBD1	TRBV6-6	CASSDPEGAAYEQYF	TGTGCCAGCAGTGATCCCGAGGGGGCGGCCTACGAGCAGTACTTC
few	TRBJ1-6	TRBD1	TRBV19	CASGQGPQKAPLHF	TGTGCCAGTGGACAGGGTCCCCAGAAAGCACCCCTCCACTTT
NA	TRBJ1-3	NA	TRBV2	CASSDPRAGNTIYF	TGTGCCAGCAGTGACCCCAGGGCTGGAAACACCATATATTTT
NA	TRBJ2-3	NA	TRBV6-5	CASSYPDTQYF	TGTGCCAGCAGTTACCCAGATACGCAGTATTTT
NA	TRBJ2-7	TRBD1	TRBV30	CAWSRSGTGGIEQYF	TGTGCCTGGAGTCGTTCCGGGACAGGGGGTATCGAGCAGTACTTC
NA	TRBJ1-2	NA	TRBV4-2	CASSHDALSLYGYTF	TGTGCCAGCAGCCACGACGCCCTTTCCCTCTATGGCTACACCTTC
NA	TRBJ1-1	NA	TRBV7-7	CASSLTEGTEAFF	TGTGCCAGCAGCTTAACTGAGGGCACTGAAGCTTTCTTT
few	TRBJ1-1	NA	TRBV2	CASSAPIHTEAFF	TGTGCCAGCAGTGCCCCTATCCACACTGAAGCTTTCTTT
NA	TRBJ1-2	TRBD1	TRBV18	CASSPLRQGLELNYGYTF	TGTGCCAGCTCACCATTGAGACAGGGGCTAGAACTAAACTATGGCTACACCTTC
NA	TRBJ2-1	NA	TRBV2	CASSERTGSYNEQFF	TGTGCCAGCAGTGAACGCACGGGCTCCTACAATGAGCAGTTCTTC
few	TRBJ1-1	NA	TRBV7-9	CASSLRGGTEAFF	TGTGCCAGCAGCTTACGGGGGGGCACTGAAGCTTTCTTT
NA	TRBJ1-1	NA	TRBV7-9	CASSFPFTEAFF	TGTGCCAGCAGCTTTCCCTTCACTGAAGCTTTCTTT
NA	TRBJ1-5	NA	TRBV6-1	CASSERLGKYSNQPQHF	TGTGCCAGCAGTGAAAGGCTGGGAAAATATAGCAATCAGCCCCAGCATTTT
NA	TRBJ1-4	NA	TRBV4-1	CASSQRAATNEKLFF	TGCGCCAGCAGCCAGAGGGCAGCTACTAATGAAAAACTGTTTTTT
NA	TRBJ1-4	NA	TRBV19	CASSTRTADEKLFF	TGTGCCAGTAGTACCCGGACGGCCGATGAAAAACTGTTTTTT
NA	TRBJ1-3	NA	TRBV13	CASSFGSNTIYF	TGTGCCAGCAGCTTCGGCTCCAACACCATATATTTT
NA	TRBJ1-2	NA	TRBV6-5	CASSYSIGQGGYTF	TGTGCCAGCAGTTACTCAATCGGGCAGGGCGGCTACACCTTC
NA	TRBJ1-1	NA	TRBV11-2	CASSLMTSEAFF	TGTGCCAGCAGCTTAATGACCTCTGAAGCTTTCTTT
NA	TRBJ1-5	NA	TRBV18	CASSPNPNQPQHF	TGTGCCAGCTCACCAAACCCCAATCAGCCCCAGCATTTT